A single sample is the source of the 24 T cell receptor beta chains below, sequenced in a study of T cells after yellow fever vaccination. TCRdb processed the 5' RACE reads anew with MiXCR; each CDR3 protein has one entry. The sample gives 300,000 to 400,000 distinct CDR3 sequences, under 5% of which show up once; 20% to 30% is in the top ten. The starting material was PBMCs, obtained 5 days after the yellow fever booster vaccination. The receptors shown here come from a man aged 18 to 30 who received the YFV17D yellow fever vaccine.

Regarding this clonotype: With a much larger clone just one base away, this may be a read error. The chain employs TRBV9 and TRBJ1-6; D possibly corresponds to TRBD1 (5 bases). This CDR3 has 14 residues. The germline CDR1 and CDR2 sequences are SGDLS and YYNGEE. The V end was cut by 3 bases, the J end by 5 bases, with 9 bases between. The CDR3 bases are TGTGCCAGCAGCGGGGGGACCCATAATTCACCCCTCCACTTT. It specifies CASSGGTHNSPLHF.

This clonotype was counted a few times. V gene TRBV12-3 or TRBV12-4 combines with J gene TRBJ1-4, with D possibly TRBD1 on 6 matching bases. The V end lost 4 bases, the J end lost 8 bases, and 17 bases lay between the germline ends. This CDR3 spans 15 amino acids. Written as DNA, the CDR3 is TGTGCCAGCAGTTCTTTACAGGGAGAGTTCGAAAAACTGTTTTTT. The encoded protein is CASSSLQGEFEKLFF.

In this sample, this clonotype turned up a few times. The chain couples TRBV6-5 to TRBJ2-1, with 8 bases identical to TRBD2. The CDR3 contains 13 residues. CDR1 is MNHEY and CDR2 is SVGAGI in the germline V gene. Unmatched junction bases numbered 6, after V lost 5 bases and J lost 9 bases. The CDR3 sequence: CASSPGGAPEQFF. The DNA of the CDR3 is TGTGCCAGCAGTCCCGGGGGGGCTCCTGAGCAGTTCTTC.

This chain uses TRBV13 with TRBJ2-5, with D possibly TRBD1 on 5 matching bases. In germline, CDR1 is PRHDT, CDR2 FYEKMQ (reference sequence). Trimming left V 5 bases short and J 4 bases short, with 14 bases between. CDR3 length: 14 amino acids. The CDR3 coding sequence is TGTGCCAGCAGCGAAGACAGTCGTCGAGAGACCCAGTACTTC. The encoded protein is CASSEDSRRETQYF. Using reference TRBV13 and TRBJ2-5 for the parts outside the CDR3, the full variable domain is AAGVIQSPRHLIKEKRETATLKCYPIPRHDTVYWYQQGPGQDPQFLISFYEKMQSDKGSIPDRFSAQQFSDYHSELNMSSLELGDSALYFCASSEDSRRETQYFGPGTRLLVL.

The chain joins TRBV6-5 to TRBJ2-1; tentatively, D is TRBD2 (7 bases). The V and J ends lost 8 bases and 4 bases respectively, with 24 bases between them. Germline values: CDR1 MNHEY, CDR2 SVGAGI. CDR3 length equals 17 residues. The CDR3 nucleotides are TGTGCCAGCTACTCCCAAGGGACGGGGGGCCGGTACAATGAGCAGTTCTTC. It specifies CASYSQGTGGRYNEQFF.

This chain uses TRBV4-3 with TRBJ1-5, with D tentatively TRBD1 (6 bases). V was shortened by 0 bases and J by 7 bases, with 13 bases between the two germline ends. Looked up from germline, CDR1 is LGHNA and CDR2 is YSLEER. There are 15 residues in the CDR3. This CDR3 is CASSQDHRVRQPQHF. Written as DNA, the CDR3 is TGCGCCAGCAGCCAAGATCACAGGGTACGGCAGCCCCAGCATTTT.

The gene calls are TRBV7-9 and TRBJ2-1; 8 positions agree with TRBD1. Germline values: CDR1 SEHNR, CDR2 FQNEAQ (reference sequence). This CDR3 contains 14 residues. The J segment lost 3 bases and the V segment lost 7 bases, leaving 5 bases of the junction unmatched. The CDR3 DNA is TGTGCCAGCATCGACAGGGGAGTCTACAATGAGCAGTTCTTC. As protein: CASIDRGVYNEQFF.

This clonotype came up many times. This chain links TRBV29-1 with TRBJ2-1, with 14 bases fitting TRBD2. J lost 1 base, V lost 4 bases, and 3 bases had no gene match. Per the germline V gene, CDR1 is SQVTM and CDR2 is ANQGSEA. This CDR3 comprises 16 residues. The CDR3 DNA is TGCAGCGTTGTGGGGACTAGCGGGGGTTCCTACAATGAGCAGTTCTTC. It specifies CSVVGTSGGSYNEQFF.

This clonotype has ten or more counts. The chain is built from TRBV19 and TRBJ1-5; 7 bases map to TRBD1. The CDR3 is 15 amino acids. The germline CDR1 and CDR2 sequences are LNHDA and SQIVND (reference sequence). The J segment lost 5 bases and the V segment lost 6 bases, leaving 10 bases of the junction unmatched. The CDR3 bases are TGTGCCAGTAGCCGAGACAGGGCTTGGGATCAGCCCCAGCATTTT. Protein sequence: CASSRDRAWDQPQHF.

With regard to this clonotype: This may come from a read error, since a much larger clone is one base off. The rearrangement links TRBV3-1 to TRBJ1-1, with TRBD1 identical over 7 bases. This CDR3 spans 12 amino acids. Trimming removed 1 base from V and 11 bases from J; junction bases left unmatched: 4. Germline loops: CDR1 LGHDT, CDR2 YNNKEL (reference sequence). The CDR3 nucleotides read TGTGCCAGCAGCCAAGCCACAGGGGTCGCTTTCTTT. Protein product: CASSQATGVAFF.

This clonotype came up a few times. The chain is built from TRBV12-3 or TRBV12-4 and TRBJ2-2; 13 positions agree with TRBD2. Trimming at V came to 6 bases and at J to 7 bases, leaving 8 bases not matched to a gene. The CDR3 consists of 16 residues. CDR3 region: CASSWRTSGGVGELFF. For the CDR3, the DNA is TGTGCCAGCAGCTGGAGGACTAGCGGGGGTGTCGGGGAGCTGTTTTTT.

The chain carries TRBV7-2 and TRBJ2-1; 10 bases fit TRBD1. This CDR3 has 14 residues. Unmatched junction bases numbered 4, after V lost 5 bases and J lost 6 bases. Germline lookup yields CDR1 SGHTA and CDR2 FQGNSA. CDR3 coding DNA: TGTGCCAGCAGCCAAGACAGGGGGCCCAATGAGCAGTTCTTC. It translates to CASSQDRGPNEQFF.

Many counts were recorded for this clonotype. CDR3 nucleotide sequence: TGCGCCAGCAGCGCGGGAGAGGCGTCGGATACGCAGTATTTT. Encoded protein: CASSAGEASDTQYF. The chain is built from TRBV5-1 and TRBJ2-3, with TRBD2 matching 7 bases. The germline V gene has CDR1 SGHRS and CDR2 YFSETQ. The CDR3 contains 14 residues. V gave up 4 bases and J gave up 6 bases; unmatched junction bases: 8.

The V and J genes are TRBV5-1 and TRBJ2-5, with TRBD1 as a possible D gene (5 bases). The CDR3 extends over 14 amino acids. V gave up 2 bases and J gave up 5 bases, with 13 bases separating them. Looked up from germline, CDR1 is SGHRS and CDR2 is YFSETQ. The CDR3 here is CASSFKGSWETQYF. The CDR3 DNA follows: TGCGCCAGCAGCTTCAAGGGGTCTTGGGAGACCCAGTACTTC. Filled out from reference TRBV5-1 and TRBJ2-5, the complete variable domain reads KAGVTQTPRYLIKTRGQQVTLSCSPISGHRSVSWYQQTPGQGLQFLFEYFSETQRNKGNFPGRFSGRQFSNSRSEMNVSTLELGDSALYLCASSFKGSWETQYFGPGTRLLVL.

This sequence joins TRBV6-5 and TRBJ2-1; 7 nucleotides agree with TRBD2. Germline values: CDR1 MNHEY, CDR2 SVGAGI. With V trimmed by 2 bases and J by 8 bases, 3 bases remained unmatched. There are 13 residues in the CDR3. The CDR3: CASSYGRGDEQFF. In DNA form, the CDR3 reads TGTGCCAGCAGTTACGGGAGGGGCGATGAGCAGTTCTTC.

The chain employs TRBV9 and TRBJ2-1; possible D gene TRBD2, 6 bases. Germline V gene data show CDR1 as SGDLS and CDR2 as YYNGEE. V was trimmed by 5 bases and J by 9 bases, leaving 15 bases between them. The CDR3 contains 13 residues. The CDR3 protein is CASSPRTSSEQFF. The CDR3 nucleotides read TGTGCCAGCAGTCCAAGAACTAGCTCTGAGCAGTTCTTC. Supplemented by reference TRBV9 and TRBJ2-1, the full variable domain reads DSGVTQTPKHLITATGQRVTLRCSPRSGDLSVYWYQQSLDQGLQFLIQYYNGEERAKGNILERFSAQQFPDLHSELNLSSLELGDSALYFCASSPRTSSEQFFGPGTRLTVL.

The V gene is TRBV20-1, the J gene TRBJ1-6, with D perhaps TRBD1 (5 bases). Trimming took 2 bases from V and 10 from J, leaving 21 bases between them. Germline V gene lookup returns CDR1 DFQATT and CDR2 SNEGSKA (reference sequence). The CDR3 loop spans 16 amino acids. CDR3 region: CSARWGVGWVGSPLHF. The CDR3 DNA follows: TGCAGTGCTAGATGGGGGGTAGGTTGGGTAGGCTCACCCCTCCACTTT.

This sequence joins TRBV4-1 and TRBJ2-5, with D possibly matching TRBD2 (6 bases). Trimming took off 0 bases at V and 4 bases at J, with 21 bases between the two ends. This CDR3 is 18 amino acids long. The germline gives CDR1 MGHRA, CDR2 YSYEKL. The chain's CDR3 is CASSQEGTPTPPPETQYF. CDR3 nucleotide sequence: TGCGCCAGCAGCCAAGAGGGGACTCCGACCCCGCCACCAGAGACCCAGTACTTC.

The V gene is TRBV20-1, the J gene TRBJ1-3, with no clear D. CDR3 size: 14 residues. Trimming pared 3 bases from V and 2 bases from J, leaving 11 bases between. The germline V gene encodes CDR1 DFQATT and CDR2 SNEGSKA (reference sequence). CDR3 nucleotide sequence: TGCAGTGCTAGTCGACCAGGCGCTGGAAACACCATATATTTT. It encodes CSASRPGAGNTIYF.

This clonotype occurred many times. CDR3 protein: CASSYGGGLYNEQFF. The CDR3 bases are TGTGCCAGCAGTTACGGGGGGGGGCTGTACAATGAGCAGTTCTTC. The chain carries TRBV6-2 or TRBV6-3 and TRBJ2-1; weak D call: TRBD2 (7 bases). This CDR3 is 15 amino acids long. Germline V CDR1 and CDR2: MNHEY, SVGEGT. Trimming removed 2 bases from V and 4 bases from J, with 12 bases in between.

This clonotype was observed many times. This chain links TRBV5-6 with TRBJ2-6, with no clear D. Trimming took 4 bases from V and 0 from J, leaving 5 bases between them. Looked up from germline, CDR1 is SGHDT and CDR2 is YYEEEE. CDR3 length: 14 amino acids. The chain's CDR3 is CASSRSSGANVLTF. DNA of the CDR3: TGTGCCAGCAGCCGAAGCTCTGGGGCCAACGTCCTGACTTTC. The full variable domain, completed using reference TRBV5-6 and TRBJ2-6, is DAGVTQSPTHLIKTRGQQVTLRCSPKSGHDTVSWYQQALGQGPQFIFQYYEEEERQRGNFPDRFSGHQFPNYSSELNVNALLLGDSALYLCASSRSSGANVLTFGAGSRLTVL.

The CDR3 loop is CASSLEPPEQYF. In nucleotides, the CDR3 is TGCGCCAGCAGCTTGGAGCCCCCCGAGCAGTACTTC. The chain employs TRBV5-1 and TRBJ2-7; no clear D. CDR3 size: 12 residues. V gave up 0 bases and J gave up 6 bases, with 7 bases separating them. The germline V gene has CDR1 SGHRS and CDR2 YFSETQ.

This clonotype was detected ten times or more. The CDR3 loop is CASSRMGGFDEKLFF. Here the CDR3 DNA reads TGTGCCAGCAGTAGAATGGGAGGCTTTGATGAAAAACTGTTTTTT. The rearrangement joins TRBV6-1 to TRBJ1-4; no clear D gene. V was pared by 5 bases and J by 6 bases, with 16 bases between. The CDR3 has 15 residues. Germline-derived CDR1 and CDR2 are MNHNS and SASEGT.

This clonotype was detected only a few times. CDR3 residues: CASAPYSGGALYTQYF. The CDR3 DNA sequence: TGTGCCAGCGCCCCTTATAGCGGGGGGGCCCTGTATACGCAGTATTTT. This chain uses TRBV27 with TRBJ2-3, with TRBD2 identical over 11 bases. This CDR3 has 16 amino acids. V shed 8 bases, J shed 7 bases, and the junction held 14 bases outside the gene matches. The germline CDR1 and CDR2 sequences are MNHEY and SMNVEV (reference sequence).